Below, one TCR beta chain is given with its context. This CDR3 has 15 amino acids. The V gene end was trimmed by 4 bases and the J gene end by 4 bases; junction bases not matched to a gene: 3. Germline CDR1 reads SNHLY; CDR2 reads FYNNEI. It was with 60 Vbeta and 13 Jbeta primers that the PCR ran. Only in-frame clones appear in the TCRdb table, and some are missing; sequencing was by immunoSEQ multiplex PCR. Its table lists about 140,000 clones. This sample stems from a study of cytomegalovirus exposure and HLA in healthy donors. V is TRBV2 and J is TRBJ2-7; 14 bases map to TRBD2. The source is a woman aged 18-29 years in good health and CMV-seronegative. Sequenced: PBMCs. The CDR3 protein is CASSGLAGGPYEQYF. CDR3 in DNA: TGTGCCAGCAGTGGACTAGCGGGAGGGCCGTACGAGCAGTACTTC. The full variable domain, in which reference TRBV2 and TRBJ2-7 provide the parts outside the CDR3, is EPEVTQTPSHQVTQMGQEVILRCVPISNHLYFYWYRQILGQKVEFLVSFYNNEISEKSEIFDDQFSVERPDGSNFTLKIRSTKLEDSAMYFCASSGLAGGPYEQYFGPGTRLTVT.